Sequencing of this T cell receptor beta chain was carried out in a study of Graves' ophthalmopathy and Graves' hyperthyroidism. For the study at large: Samples of peripheral blood were obtained at initial diagnosis, prior to treatment of any kind.

This clonotype has just a few counts. Using RNA transcripts, the TCR beta CDR3 regions were amplified. An opening RT-PCR round employed HTBI primers and preceded a second-round multiplex PCR. TCRdb re-derived calls from the multiplex PCR reads in MiXCR, one entry per CDR3 protein. The data contain about 740,000 distinct CDR3 sequences, roughly two fifths of them seen just once; the ten biggest clones take up approximately 46%. The CDR3 has 14 amino acids. Per the germline V gene, CDR1 is LNHDA and CDR2 is SQIVND (reference sequence). V lost 6 bases to trimming and J lost 3 bases, with 14 bases between them.

The sample consisted of peripheral blood. The chain has TRBV19 and TRBJ1-1; D possibly corresponds to TRBD1 (6 bases). This sequence was found in an adult man with Graves' ophthalmopathy. The CDR3 region is CASRNRVGDTEAFF. The CDR3 DNA follows: TGTGCCAGTAGGAACAGGGTTGGGGACACTGAAGCTTTCTTT.